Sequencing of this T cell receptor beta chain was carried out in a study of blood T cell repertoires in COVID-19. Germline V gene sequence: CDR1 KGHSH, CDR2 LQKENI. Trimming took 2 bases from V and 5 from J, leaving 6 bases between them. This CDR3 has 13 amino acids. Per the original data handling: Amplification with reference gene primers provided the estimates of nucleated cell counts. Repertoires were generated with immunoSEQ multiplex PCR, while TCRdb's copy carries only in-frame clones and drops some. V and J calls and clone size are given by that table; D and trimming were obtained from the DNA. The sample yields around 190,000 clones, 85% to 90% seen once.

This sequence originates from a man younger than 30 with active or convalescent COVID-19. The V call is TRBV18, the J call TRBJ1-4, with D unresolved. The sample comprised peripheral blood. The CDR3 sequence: CASSPVENEKLFF. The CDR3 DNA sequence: TGTGCCAGCTCACCAGTAGAAAATGAAAAACTGTTTTTT.